The present T cell receptor beta chain was sequenced within a study of immune evolution from preneoplasia to lung adenocarcinoma. This table comes from immunoSEQ multiplex PCR, and its TCRdb copy is limited to in-frame clones, with some not included. The profile covers around 10,000 clones, with approximately 83% appearing a single time and around 30% taken by the ten largest. Findings and limits, study-wide: Top clone share appeared to fall from AAH through AIS, MIA, adenocarcinoma. Later-stage lesions seemingly showed higher T cell density and diversity than normal lung.

This clone is termed medium-sized. The antigen is unknown. CDR1 is LNHDA, CDR2 SQIVND, per germline (reference sequence). The length of the CDR3 is 13 residues. With 10 bases clipped from V and 0 bases from J, the junction kept 3 bases outside the gene matches. Histologic diagnosis was independently verified by two lung pathologists. What was sequenced was FFPE normal lung tissue adjacent to the tumor. The gene calls are TRBV19 and TRBJ2-5; TRBD1 matches 9 bases. This sequence was found in a person between 60 and 70 years old with lung adenocarcinoma. Some clones in this sample may be carry-over from other donors' samples. This CDR3 is CATGQGDQETQYF. For the CDR3, the DNA is TGTGCCACGGGACAGGGTGACCAAGAGACCCAGTACTTC.